Included here is one TCR beta chain sequence, with context. Its matching antigen is unknown. This sample is drawn from a study of cytomegalovirus exposure and HLA in healthy donors. Study-wide points: Another analysis was done later, and it associated 15,000 or so TCR beta sequences with HLA alleles at 0.05 false discovery rate.

The trim removed 4 bases at V and 6 bases at J, leaving 12 bases unmatched. CDR1 is SGHRS, CDR2 YFSETQ, per germline. The CDR3 has 15 amino acids. PCR amplification relied on 60 Vbeta primers (plus 13 Jbeta primers). Measured with immunoSEQ multiplex PCR; TCRdb has only the in-frame clones, and not every one. Of some 200,000 clones in the sample, around three quarters are singletons; the top ten hold 2% to 2.5%. The chain uses TRBV5-1 and TRBJ2-7; 8 bases align to TRBD1. The TCR sequence derives from a woman aged 25 to 39 in good health and CMV-seropositive. The sequenced sample was PBMCs. In DNA, the CDR3 is TGCGCCAGCAGCCTGCCGGAACAGGGGGTCGGCGAGCAGTACTTC. Protein: CASSLPEQGVGEQYF.